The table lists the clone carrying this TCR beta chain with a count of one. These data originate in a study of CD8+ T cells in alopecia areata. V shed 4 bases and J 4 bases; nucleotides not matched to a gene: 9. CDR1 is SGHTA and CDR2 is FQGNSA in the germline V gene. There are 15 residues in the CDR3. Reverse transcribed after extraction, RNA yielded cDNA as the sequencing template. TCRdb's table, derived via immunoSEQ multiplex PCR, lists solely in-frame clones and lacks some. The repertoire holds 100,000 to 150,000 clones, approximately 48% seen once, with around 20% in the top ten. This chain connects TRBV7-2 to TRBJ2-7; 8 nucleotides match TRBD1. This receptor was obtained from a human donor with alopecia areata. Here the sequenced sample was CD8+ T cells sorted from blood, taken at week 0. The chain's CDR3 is CASSSAPDRAYEQYF. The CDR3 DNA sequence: TGTGCCAGCAGCTCTGCCCCGGACAGGGCTTACGAGCAGTACTTC.